The subject of this entry is one T cell receptor beta chain. The target antigen is unknown. The CDR3 totals 16 residues. The V end lost 1 base, the J end lost 0 bases, and 12 bases lay between the germline ends. Germline-derived CDR1 and CDR2 are DFQATT and SNEGSKA (reference sequence). MiXCR was run by TCRdb on the multiplex PCR reads, yielding one entry per CDR3 protein. Seen here are some 15,000 distinct CDR3 sequences, about 70% observed once, and the top ten hold about two fifths. This entry belongs to a study of breast tumors, draining lymph nodes, adjacent tissues. Notes on the study in general: That most tumor T cells come from lymph nodes remained unproven. Luminal-like breast cancer showed significantly greater tumor-nontumor repertoire similarity than basal-like breast cancer did. Findings are consistent with lymph node origin and intratumoral expansion of most tumor T cells. Compared with lymph nodes, tumors were less diverse; compared with nontumor tissue, more.

Sequenced material: tumor-adjacent breast tissue. The receptor's source is a female donor with breast cancer. Some clones in this sample may be carry-over from other donors' samples. The chain links TRBV20-1 to TRBJ2-2; D could derive from TRBD1 or TRBD2 (5 bases each). The CDR3 protein is CSARALGGANTGELFF. CDR3 sequence (DNA): TGCAGTGCTAGAGCCCTTGGGGGAGCGAACACCGGGGAGCTGTTTTTT.